This TCR beta chain was obtained from a study of molecular identifiers for immune sequencing clone quantification. Looking at the study overall: For replicates, RNA isolated from around 20,000 or 99,000 naive CD8 cells was divided into five portions, of which four were sequenced. Points from the study as a whole: Among about a million naive cells, spiked Jurkat TCR RNA from a single cell was reportedly detectable.

Trimming at V came to 5 bases and at J to 4 bases, leaving 9 bases not matched to a gene. Looked up from germline, CDR1 is SGHVS and CDR2 is FNYEAQ. The CDR3 length is 15 residues. Libraries of naive CD8 cells were prepared from approximately 20,000 to 1,000,000 sorted cells using 10%, 30% or 50% RNA. TCRdb processed the PCR reads anew with MiXCR; each CDR3 protein has one entry. This sample carries over 550,000 distinct CDR3 sequences, 25% of them seen once, and the ten largest clones take 0.6% to 0.9%. Turning to this clonotype: Antigen specificity is unknown.

The receptor comes from a human donor in good health. Some libraries in this study had Jurkat cell RNA spiked in. The chain is built from TRBV7-6 and TRBJ2-3; 7 bases are shared with TRBD2. Input material: naive CD8+ T cells from blood, with Jurkat cell RNA spiked in. Subset: FACS-sorted CD8+CD4-CCR7+CD45RA+ naive T cells. Here the CDR3 DNA reads TGTGCCAGCAGCGACACTAGCGCGTCCTCAGATACGCAGTATTTT. Amino acids: CASSDTSASSDTQYF. The full variable domain, with the rest looked up from reference TRBV7-6 and TRBJ2-3, is GAGVSQSPRYKVTKRGQDVALRCDPISGHVSLYWYRQALGQGPEFLTYFNYEAQQDKSGLPNDRFSAERPEGSISTLTIQRTEQRDSAMYRCASSDTSASSDTQYFGPGTRLTVL.